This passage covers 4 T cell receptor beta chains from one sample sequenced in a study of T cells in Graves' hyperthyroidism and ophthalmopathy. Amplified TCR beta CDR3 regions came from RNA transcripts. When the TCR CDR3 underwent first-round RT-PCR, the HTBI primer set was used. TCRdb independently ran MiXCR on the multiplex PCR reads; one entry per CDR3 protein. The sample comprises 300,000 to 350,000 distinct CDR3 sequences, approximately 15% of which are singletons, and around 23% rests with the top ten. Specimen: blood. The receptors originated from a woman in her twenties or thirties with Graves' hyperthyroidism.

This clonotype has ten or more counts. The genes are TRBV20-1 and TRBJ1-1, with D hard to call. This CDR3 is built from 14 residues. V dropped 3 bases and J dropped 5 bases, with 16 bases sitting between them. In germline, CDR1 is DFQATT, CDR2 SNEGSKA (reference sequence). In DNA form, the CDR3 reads TGCAGTGCTAGCACCTGGGAGGGCGGGACTGAAGCTTTCTTT. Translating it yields CSASTWEGGTEAFF.

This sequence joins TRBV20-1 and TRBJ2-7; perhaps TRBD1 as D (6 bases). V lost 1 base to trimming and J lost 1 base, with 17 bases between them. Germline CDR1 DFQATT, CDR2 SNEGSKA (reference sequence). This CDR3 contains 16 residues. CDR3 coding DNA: TGCAGTGCTAGAGTCATCAAATTGGGACAATCCTACGAGCAGTACTTC. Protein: CSARVIKLGQSYEQYF.

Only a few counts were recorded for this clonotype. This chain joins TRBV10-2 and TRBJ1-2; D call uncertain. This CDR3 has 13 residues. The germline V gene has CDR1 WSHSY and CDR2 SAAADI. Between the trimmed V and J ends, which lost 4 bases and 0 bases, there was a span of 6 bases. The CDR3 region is CASSVSTNYGYTF. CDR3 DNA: TGCGCCAGCAGTGTCTCCACTAACTATGGCTACACCTTC.

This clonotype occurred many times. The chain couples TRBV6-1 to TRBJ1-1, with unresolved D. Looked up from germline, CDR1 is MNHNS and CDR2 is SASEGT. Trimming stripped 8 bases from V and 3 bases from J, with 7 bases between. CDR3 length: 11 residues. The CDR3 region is CASAVYTEAFF. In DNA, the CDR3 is TGTGCCAGCGCGGTTTACACTGAAGCTTTCTTT.